Below, one TCR beta chain is given with its context. Its antigen is undetermined. The CDR3 runs to 16 residues. Germline V gene data show CDR1 as SQVTM and CDR2 as ANQGSEA. V lost 1 base and J 1 base, leaving 13 bases between the germline ends. The primer mix had 60 V beta and 13 J beta primers. This table comes from immunoSEQ multiplex PCR, and its TCRdb copy is limited to in-frame clones, with some not included. Of tens of thousands of clones in the sample, around 79% were seen once. The sample originates from a study of glioma-infiltrating T cells after dendritic cell vaccination. Overall study: Patients had newly diagnosed or recurrent glioblastoma and received dendritic cell vaccines. Study-wide results and limits: Survival was not directly related to TCR clonality in these patients.

This sample comprised blood, obtained before dendritic cell vaccination. The J gene is TRBJ2-2, the V gene TRBV29-1, with D perhaps TRBD2 (6 bases). The source is a human donor with glioblastoma. CDR3: CSVEGEEKVNTGELFF. As DNA, the CDR3 is TGCAGCGTTGAAGGGGAGGAGAAGGTGAACACCGGGGAGCTGTTTTTT.